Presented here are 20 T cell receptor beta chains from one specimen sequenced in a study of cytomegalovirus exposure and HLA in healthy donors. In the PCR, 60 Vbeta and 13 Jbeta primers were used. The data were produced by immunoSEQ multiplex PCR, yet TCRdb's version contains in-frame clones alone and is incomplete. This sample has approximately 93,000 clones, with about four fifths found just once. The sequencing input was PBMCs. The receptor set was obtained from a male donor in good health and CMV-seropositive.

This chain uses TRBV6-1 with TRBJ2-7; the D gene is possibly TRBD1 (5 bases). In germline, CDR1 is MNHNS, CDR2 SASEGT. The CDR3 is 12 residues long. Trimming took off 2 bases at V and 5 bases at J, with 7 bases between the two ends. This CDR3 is CASSERGHEQYF. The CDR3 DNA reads TGTGCCAGCAGTGAAAGGGGCCACGAGCAGTACTTC.

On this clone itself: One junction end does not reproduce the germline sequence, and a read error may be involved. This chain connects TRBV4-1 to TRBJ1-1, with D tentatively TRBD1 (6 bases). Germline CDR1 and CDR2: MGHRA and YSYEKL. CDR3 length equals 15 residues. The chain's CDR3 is CASSQRQEKNPEAFF. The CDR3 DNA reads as TGCGCCAGCAGCCAGAGACAGGAGAAGAACCCTGAAGCTTTCTTT.

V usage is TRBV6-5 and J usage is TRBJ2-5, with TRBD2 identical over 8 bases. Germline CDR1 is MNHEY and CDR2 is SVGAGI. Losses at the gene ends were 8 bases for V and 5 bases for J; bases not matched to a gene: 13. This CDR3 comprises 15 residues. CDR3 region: CASGTGTSMLETQYF. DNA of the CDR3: TGTGCCAGCGGAACCGGGACTAGTATGTTGGAGACCCAGTACTTC.

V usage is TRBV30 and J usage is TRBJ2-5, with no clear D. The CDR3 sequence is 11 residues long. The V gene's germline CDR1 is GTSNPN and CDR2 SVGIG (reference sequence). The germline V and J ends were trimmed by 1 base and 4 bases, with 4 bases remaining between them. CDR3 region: CAWSAGETQYF. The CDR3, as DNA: TGTGCCTGGAGTGCGGGAGAGACCCAGTACTTC. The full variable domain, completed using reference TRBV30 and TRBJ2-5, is SQTIHQWPATLVQPVGSPLSLECTVEGTSNPNLYWYRQAAGRGLQLLFYSVGIGQISSEVPQNLSASRPQDRQFILSSKKLLLSDSGFYLCAWSAGETQYFGPGTRLLVL.

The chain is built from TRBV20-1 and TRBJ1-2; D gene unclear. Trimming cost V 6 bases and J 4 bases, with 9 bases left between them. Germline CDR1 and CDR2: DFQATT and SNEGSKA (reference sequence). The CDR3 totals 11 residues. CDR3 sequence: CSAPVFYGYTF. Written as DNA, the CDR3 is TGCAGTGCGCCGGTTTTCTATGGCTACACCTTC.

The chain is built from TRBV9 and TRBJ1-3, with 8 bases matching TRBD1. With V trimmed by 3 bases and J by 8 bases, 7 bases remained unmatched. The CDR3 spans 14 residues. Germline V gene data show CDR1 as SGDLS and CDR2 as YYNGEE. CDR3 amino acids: CASSATGDQHTIYF. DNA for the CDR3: TGTGCCAGCAGCGCGACAGGGGATCAGCACACCATATATTTT.

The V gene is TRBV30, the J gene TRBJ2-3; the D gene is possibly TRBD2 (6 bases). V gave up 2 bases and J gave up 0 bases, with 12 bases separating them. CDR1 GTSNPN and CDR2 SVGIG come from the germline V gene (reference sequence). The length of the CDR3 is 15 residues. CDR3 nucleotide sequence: TGTGCCTGGAGTAAGAGACTAGGGAGCACAGATACGCAGTATTTT. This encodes CAWSKRLGSTDTQYF.

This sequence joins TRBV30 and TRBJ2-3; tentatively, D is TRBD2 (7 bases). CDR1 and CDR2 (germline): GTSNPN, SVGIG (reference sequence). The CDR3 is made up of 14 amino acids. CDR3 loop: CSWAIGGPGDTQYF. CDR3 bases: TGTTCTTGGGCCATCGGGGGGCCGGGAGATACGCAGTATTTT.

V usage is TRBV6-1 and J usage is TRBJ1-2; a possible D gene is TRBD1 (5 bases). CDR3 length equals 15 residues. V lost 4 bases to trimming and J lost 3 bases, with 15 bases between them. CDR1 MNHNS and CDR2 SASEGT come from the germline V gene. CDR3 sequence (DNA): TGTGCCAGCAGTGCTCAGGGCCGGGTACACTATGGCTACACCTTC. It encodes CASSAQGRVHYGYTF.

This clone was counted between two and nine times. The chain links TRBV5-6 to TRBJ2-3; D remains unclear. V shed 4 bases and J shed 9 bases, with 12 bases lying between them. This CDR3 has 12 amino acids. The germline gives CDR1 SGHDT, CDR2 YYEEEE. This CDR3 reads CASSESPSTQYF. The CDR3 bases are TGTGCCAGCAGCGAGTCCCCCTCCACGCAGTATTTT.

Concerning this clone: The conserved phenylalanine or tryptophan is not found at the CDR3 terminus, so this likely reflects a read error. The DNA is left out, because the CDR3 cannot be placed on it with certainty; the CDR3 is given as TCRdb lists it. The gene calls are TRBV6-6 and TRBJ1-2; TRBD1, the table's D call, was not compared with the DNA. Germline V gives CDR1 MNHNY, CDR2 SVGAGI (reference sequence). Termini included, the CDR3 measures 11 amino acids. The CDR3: CASRTTGWIGL.

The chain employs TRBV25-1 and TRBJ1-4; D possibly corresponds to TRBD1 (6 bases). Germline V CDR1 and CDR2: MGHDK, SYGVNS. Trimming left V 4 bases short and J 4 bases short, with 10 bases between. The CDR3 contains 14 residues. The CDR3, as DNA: TGTGCCAGCAGTGGGGGGCGGAGTAATGAAAAACTGTTTTTT. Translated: CASSGGRSNEKLFF.

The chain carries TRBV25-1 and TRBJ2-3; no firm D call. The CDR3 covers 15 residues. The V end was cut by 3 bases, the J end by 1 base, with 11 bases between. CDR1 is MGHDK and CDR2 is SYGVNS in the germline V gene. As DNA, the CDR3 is TGTGCCAGCAGTGACCCCTACGGAGGCACAGATACGCAGTATTTT. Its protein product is CASSDPYGGTDTQYF.

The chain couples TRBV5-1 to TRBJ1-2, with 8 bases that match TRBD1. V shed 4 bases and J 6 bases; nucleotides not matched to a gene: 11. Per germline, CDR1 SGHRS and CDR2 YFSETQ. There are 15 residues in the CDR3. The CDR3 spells CASSPDRVLWDGYTF. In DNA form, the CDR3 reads TGCGCCAGCAGCCCGGACAGGGTGCTTTGGGATGGCTACACCTTC.

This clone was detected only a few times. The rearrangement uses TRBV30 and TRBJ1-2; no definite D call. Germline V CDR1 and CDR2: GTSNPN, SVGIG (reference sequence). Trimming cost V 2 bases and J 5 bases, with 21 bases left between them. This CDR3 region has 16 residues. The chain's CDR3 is CAWSRYEPSRFYGYTF. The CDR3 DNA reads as TGTGCCTGGAGTCGGTATGAACCGTCCCGTTTTTATGGCTACACCTTC. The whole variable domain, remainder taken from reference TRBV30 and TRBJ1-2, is SQTIHQWPATLVQPVGSPLSLECTVEGTSNPNLYWYRQAAGRGLQLLFYSVGIGQISSEVPQNLSASRPQDRQFILSSKKLLLSDSGFYLCAWSRYEPSRFYGYTFGSGTRLTVV.

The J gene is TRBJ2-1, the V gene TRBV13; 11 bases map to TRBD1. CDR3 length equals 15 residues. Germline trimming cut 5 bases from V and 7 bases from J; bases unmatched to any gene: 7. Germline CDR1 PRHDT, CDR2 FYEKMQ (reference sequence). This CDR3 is CASSPGQGALNEQFF. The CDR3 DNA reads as TGTGCCAGCAGCCCCGGACAGGGGGCTTTGAATGAGCAGTTCTTC.

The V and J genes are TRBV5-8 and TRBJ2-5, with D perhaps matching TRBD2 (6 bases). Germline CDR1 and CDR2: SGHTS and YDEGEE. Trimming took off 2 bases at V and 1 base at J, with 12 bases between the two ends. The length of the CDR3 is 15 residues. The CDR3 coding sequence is TGTGCCAGCAGCTTACCCGGGGGAATCCAAGAGACCCAGTACTTC. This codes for CASSLPGGIQETQYF.

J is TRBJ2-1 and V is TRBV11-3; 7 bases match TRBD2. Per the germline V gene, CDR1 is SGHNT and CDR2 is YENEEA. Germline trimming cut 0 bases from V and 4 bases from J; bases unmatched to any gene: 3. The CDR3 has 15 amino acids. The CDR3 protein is CASSLEALAYNEQFF. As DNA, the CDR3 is TGTGCCAGCAGCTTAGAGGCACTAGCGTACAATGAGCAGTTCTTC.

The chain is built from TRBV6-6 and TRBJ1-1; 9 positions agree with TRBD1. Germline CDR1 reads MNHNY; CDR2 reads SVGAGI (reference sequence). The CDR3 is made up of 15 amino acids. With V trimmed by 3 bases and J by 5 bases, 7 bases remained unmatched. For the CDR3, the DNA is TGTGCCAGCAGTTATGACAGGGGGAGGAGGACTGAAGCTTTCTTT. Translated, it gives CASSYDRGRRTEAFF.

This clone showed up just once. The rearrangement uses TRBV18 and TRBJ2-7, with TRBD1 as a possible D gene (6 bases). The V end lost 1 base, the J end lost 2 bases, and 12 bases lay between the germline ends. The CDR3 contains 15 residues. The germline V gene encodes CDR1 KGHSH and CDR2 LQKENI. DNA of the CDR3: TGTGCCAGCTCACCACAGGGGGACGGACCCTACGAGCAGTACTTC. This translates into CASSPQGDGPYEQYF.